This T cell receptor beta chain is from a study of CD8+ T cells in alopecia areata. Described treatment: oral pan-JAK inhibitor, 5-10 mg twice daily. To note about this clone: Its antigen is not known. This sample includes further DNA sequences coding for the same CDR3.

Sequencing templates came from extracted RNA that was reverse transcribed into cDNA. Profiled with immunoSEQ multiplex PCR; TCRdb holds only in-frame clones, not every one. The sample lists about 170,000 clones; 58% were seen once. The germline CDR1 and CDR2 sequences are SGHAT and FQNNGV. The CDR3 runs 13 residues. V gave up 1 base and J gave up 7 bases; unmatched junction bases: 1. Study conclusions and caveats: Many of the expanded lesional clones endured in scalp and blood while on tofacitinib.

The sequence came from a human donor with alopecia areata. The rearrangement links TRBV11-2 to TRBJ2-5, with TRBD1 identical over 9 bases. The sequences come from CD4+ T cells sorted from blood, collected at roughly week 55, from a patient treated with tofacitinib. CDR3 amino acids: CASSLAGQGTQYF. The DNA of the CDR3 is TGTGCCAGCAGCTTAGCGGGACAGGGGACCCAGTACTTC.